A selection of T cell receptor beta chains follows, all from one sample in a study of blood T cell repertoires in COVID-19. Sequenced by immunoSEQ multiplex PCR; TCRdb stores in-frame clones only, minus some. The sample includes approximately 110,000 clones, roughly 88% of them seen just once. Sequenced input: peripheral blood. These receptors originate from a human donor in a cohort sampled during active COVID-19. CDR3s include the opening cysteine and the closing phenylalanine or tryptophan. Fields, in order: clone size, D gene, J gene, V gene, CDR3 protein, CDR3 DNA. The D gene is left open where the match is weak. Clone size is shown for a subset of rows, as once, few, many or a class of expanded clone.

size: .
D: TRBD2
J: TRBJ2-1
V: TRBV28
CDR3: CASSPGTSGRNEQFF
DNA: TGTGCCAGCAGTCCCGGGACTAGCGGGAGAAATGAGCAGTTCTTC

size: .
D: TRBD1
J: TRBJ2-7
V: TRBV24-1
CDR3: CATSAIVGGDLYEQYF
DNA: TGTGCCACCAGTGCCATTGTAGGGGGCGATCTCTACGAGCAGTACTTC

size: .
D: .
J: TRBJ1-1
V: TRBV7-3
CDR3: CASSLGQMNTEAFF
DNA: TGTGCCAGCAGCTTAGGACAGATGAACACTGAAGCTTTCTTT

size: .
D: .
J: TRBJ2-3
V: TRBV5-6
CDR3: CASSLFSGGGTDTQYF
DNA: TGTGCCAGCAGCTTGTTTTCGGGGGGCGGCACAGATACGCAGTATTTT

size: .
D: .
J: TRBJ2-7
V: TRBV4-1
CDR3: CASSHDLARSSYEQYF
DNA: TGCGCCAGCAGCCACGATCTAGCGAGAAGCTCCTACGAGCAGTACTTC

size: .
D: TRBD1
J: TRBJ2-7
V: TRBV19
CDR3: CASSIWTGTYEQYF
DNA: TGTGCCAGTAGTATCTGGACAGGAACCTACGAGCAGTACTTC

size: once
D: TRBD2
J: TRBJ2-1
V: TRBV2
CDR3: CASSERTSGGNEQFF
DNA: TGTGCCAGCAGTGAAAGGACTAGCGGGGGCAATGAGCAGTTCTTC

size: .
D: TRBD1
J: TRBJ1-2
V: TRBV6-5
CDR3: CASTPGQGDNYGYTF
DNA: TGTGCCTCCACCCCGGGACAGGGGGATAACTATGGCTACACCTTC

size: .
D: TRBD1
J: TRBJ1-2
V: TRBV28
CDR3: CASSRTGDLNYGYTF
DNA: TGTGCCAGCAGCCGGACAGGGGACCTCAACTATGGCTACACCTTC

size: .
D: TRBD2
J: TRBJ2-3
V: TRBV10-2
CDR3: CASSESSTSGRDTQYF
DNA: TGCGCCAGCAGTGAGTCTTCAACTAGCGGGAGAGATACGCAGTATTTT

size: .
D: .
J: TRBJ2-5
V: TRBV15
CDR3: CATSRVGREETQYF
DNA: TGTGCCACCAGCAGAGTGGGCAGGGAAGAGACCCAGTACTTC

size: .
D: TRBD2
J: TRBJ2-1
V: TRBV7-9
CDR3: CASILTSGGGEQFF
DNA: TGTGCCAGCATTCTTACTAGCGGGGGAGGTGAGCAGTTCTTC

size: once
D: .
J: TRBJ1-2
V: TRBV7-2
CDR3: CASSPGQPNYGYTF
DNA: TGTGCCAGCAGCCCCGGACAGCCTAACTATGGCTACACCTTC

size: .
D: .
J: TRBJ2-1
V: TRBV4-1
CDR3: CASSQALADIGNEQFF
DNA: TGCGCCAGCAGCCAAGCCCTAGCCGACATCGGTAATGAGCAGTTCTTC

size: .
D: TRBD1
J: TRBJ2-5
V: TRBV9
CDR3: CASSPRTGGYQETQYF
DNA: TGTGCCAGCAGCCCTAGGACAGGGGGGTACCAAGAGACCCAGTACTTC

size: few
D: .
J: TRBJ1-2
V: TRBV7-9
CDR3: CASSLAGTSYYGYTF
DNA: TGTGCCAGCAGCTTAGCCGGGACATCTTACTATGGCTACACCTTC

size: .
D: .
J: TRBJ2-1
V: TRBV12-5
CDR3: CASGSRTAGYNEQFF
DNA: TGTGCTAGTGGTTCCCGGACAGCCGGTTACAATGAGCAGTTCTTC

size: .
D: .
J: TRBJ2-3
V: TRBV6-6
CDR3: CASIRGTSAHTDTQYF
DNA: TGTGCCAGCATAAGGGGAACTTCAGCACACACAGATACGCAGTATTTT

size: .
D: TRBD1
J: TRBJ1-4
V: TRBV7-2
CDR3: CASSLGRTGTKLFF
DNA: TGTGCCAGCAGCTTAGGGCGGACAGGGACCAAACTGTTTTTT

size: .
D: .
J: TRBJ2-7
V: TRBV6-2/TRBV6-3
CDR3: CASSYSTGVNYEQYF
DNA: TGTGCCAGCAGTTACTCGACCGGGGTTAACTACGAGCAGTACTTC

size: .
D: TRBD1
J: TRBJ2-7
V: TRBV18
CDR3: CASSPDRASYEQYF
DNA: TGTGCCAGCTCACCGGACAGGGCCTCCTACGAGCAGTACTTC

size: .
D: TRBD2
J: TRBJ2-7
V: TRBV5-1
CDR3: CASSLGAGGQSEQYF
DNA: TGCGCCAGCAGCTTGGGAGCGGGAGGACAATCCGAGCAGTACTTC

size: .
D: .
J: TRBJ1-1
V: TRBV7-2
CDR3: CASSSRVATEAFF
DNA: TGTGCCAGCAGCTCCAGGGTAGCCACTGAAGCTTTCTTT

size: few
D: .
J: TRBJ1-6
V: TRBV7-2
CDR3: CASSPRGDSPLHF
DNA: TGTGCCAGCAGCCCACGCGGCGATTCACCCCTCCACTTT

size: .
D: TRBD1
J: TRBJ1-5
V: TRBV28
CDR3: CASSLGQGSQPQHF
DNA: TGTGCCAGCAGTCTTGGACAGGGAAGCCAGCCCCAGCATTTT

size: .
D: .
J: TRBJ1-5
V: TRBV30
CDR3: CAWENGGGNQPQHF
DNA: TGTGCCTGGGAGAATGGGGGGGGCAATCAGCCCCAGCATTTT

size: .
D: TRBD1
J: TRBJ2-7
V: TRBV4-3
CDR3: CASSQGQGDYEQYF
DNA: TGCGCCAGCAGCCAAGGACAGGGGGACTACGAGCAGTACTTC

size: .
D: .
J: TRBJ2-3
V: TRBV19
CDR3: CASRRLANPDTQYF
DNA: TGTGCCAGTAGGCGTCTAGCGAATCCAGATACGCAGTATTTT

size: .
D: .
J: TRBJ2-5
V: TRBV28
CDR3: CASSLPPDPTRAETQYF
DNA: TGTGCCAGCTCCTTACCCCCCGACCCGACACGCGCAGAGACCCAGTACTTC

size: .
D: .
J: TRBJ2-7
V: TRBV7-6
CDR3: CASSLSGGSDEQYF
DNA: TGTGCCAGCAGCTTATCCGGGGGAAGTGACGAGCAGTACTTC

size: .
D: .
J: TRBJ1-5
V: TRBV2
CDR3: CASSDDRTENQPQHF
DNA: TGTGCCAGCAGTGATGACCGGACAGAAAATCAGCCCCAGCATTTT

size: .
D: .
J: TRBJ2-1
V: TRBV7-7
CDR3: CASSPFPGRPYNEQFF
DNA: TGTGCCAGCAGCCCATTTCCCGGGAGACCCTACAATGAGCAGTTCTTC

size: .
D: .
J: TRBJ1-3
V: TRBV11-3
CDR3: CASSPGGRTADTIYF
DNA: TGTGCCAGCAGCCCGGGAGGCCGTACGGCAGACACCATATATTTT

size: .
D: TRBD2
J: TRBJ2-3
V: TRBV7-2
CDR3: CASSLRGRLAAKFTDTQYF
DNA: TGTGCCAGCAGCTTAAGAGGACGGCTAGCGGCAAAGTTTACAGATACGCAGTATTTT

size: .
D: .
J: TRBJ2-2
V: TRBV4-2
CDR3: CASSQDRHPTGELFF
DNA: TGTGCCAGCAGCCAAGATCGACATCCTACCGGGGAGCTGTTTTTT

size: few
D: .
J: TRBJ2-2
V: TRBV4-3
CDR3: CASSRQGSTTGELFF
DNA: TGCGCCAGCAGCCGGCAGGGCAGTACCACCGGGGAGCTGTTTTTT

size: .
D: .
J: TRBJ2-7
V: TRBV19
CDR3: CASSIGSYEQYF
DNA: TGTGCCAGTAGTATAGGCAGCTACGAGCAGTACTTC

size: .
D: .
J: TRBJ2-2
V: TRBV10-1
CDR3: CASSLGTGELFF
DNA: TGCGCCAGCAGTCTAGGCACCGGGGAGCTGTTTTTT

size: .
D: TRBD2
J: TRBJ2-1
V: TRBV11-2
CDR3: CASRLAGGPSNEQFF
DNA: TGTGCCAGCAGGTTAGCGGGAGGGCCATCGAATGAGCAGTTCTTC

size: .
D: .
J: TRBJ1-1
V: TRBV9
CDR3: CASSVGPGWTEAFF
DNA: TGTGCCAGCAGCGTAGGTCCAGGGTGGACTGAAGCTTTCTTT

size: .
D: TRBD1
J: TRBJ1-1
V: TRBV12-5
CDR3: CASGLGQGLAFF
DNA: TGTGCTAGTGGTTTGGGACAGGGACTCGCTTTCTTT

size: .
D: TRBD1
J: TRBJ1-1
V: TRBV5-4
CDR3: CASSPDRAIFAFF
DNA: TGTGCCAGCAGCCCAGACAGGGCAATATTTGCTTTCTTT

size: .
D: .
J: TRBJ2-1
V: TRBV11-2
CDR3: CASSFRAYHEQFF
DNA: TGTGCCAGCAGCTTTCGAGCGTACCATGAGCAGTTCTTC

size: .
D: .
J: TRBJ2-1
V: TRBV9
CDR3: CASSPSHYEQFF
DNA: TGTGCCAGCAGCCCTAGCCACTATGAGCAGTTCTTC

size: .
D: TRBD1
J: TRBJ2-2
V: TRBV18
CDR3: CASSPGTDTGELFF
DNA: TGTGCCAGCTCCCCCGGGACAGACACCGGGGAGCTGTTTTTT